This T cell receptor (beta chain) was sequenced in a study of blood T cell repertoires in COVID-19. Some clones are missing from TCRdb's copy, which holds only in-frame ones; the method was immunoSEQ multiplex PCR. Here the sample spans 65,000 to 70,000 clones, roughly 84% being singletons. V was shortened by 5 bases and J by 1 base, with 5 bases between the two germline ends. This CDR3 has 12 residues. Per the germline V gene, CDR1 is LGHDT and CDR2 is YNNKEL (reference sequence). V usage is TRBV3-1 (or the pseudogene TRBV3-2) and J usage is TRBJ1-1, with D tentatively TRBD1 (5 bases). The material sequenced was peripheral blood. This receptor was identified in a woman in her fifties or sixties with acute or convalescent COVID-19. The CDR3: CASSTGNTEAFF. The CDR3 region has the DNA TGTGCCAGCAGCACAGGGAACACTGAAGCTTTCTTT.